This TCR beta chain was identified in a study of blood T cell repertoires in COVID-19. In the study overall: The origin of the acute and convalescent COVID-19 samples was the United States, Italy and Spain. The analysed material was cDNA or gDNA that came from T cells, B-cell-depleted T cells, or PBMCs.

This clone was detected only a few times. Trimming cost V 6 bases and J 2 bases, with 10 bases left between them. The V gene's germline CDR1 is SNHLY and CDR2 FYNNEI. CDR3 length: 13 amino acids. Authors' processing steps: Estimated nucleated cell counts came from reference gene primer amplification. Repertoires were generated with immunoSEQ multiplex PCR, while TCRdb's copy carries only in-frame clones and drops some. From that table come the V and J calls and clone size; the DNA was used to work out D and trimming. There are over 50,000 clones in the sample; more than 75% occur only once, and less than 9% lies in the top ten.

This sequence was found in a man aged 50-59 years with active COVID-19. Material for sequencing was peripheral blood. The V call is TRBV2, the J call TRBJ1-1, with a weak D call TRBD1 (6 bases). Here the CDR3 reads CASSPTGNTEAFF. In DNA form, the CDR3 reads TGTGCCAGCAGCCCGACAGGAAACACTGAAGCTTTCTTT.